Following are 13 T cell receptor beta chains from one sample sequenced in a study of blood T cell repertoires in COVID-19. Method: immunoSEQ multiplex PCR; TCRdb's copy keeps in-frame clones and lacks some. This sample has about 300,000 clones, with 80% to 90% found just once. The sequenced sample was peripheral blood. These receptors came from a woman aged 50 to 60 with COVID-19, enrolled during active disease.

This chain joins TRBV19 and TRBJ2-1; 7 bases fit TRBD1. The germline V gene has CDR1 LNHDA and CDR2 SQIVND (reference sequence). V gave up 6 bases and J gave up 0 bases; unmatched junction bases: 11. The length of the CDR3 is 17 residues. This chain's CDR3 is CASSDHRGQSSYNEQFF. For the CDR3, the DNA is TGTGCCAGTAGCGACCACAGGGGTCAAAGCTCCTACAATGAGCAGTTCTTC. The variable domain in full, with the rest retrieved from reference TRBV19 and TRBJ2-1, is DGGITQSPKYLFRKEGQNVTLSCEQNLNHDAMYWYRQDPGQGLRLIYYSQIVNDFQKGDIAEGYSVSREKKESFPLTVTSAQKNPTAFYLCASSDHRGQSSYNEQFFGPGTRLTVL.

This chain links TRBV3-1 (or the pseudogene TRBV3-2) with TRBJ2-5; 7 bases are shared with TRBD2. Germline V CDR1 and CDR2: LGHDT, YNNKEL (reference sequence). There are 15 residues in the CDR3. J was trimmed by 5 bases and V by 0 bases; bases with no gene match: 6. The chain's CDR3 is CASSQESGLLETQYF. For the CDR3, the DNA is TGTGCCAGCAGCCAAGAGTCGGGACTATTGGAGACCCAGTACTTC.

V and J are TRBV5-4 and TRBJ1-4, with D unclear. The V and J ends lost 4 bases and 7 bases respectively, with 14 bases between them. Germline CDR1 and CDR2: SGHNT and YYREEE (reference sequence). There are 14 residues in the CDR3. The CDR3 nucleotides are TGTGCCAGCAGCCCGGGGTCTCTAAGTGAAAAACTGTTTTTT. It yields the protein CASSPGSLSEKLFF.

This clone was found once. The chain is built from TRBV18 and TRBJ2-7; no reliable D call. This CDR3 has 15 amino acids. The V and J ends lost 0 bases and 2 bases respectively, with 11 bases between them. Germline V gene lookup returns CDR1 KGHSH and CDR2 LQKENI. The CDR3 DNA sequence: TGTGCCAGCTCACCACCGTCGGTGAGTGCCTACGAGCAGTACTTC. Its translation: CASSPPSVSAYEQYF.

The chain links TRBV2 to TRBJ1-1, with 11 bases matching TRBD1. J lost 10 bases, V lost 3 bases, and 7 bases had no gene match. CDR1 and CDR2 from the germline V gene are SNHLY and FYNNEI. The CDR3 consists of 14 residues. CDR3 nucleotide sequence: TGTGCCAGCAGTGACGAGGGACAGGGGGTGGCAGCTTTCTTT. Its translation: CASSDEGQGVAAFF.

The CDR3 DNA reads as TGTGCCAGCAGCTATGAAGGACACGGGGAGCTGTTTTTT. This translates into CASSYEGHGELFF. The chain carries TRBV5-5 and TRBJ2-2, with TRBD1 as a possible D gene (5 bases). V lost 3 bases, J lost 7 bases, and 10 bases lay in between. CDR3 length: 13 residues. Germline V gene lookup returns CDR1 SGHKS and CDR2 YYEKEE (reference sequence).

The J gene is TRBJ2-1, the V gene TRBV5-1; tentative D call: TRBD2 (6 bases). From germline, CDR1 is SGHRS and CDR2 YFSETQ. The ends were cut back, 0 bases at V and 8 bases at J, with 18 bases in the middle. The CDR3 extends over 16 amino acids. CDR3 bases: TGCGCCAGCAGCTTGGTAGTGCGGGAAGGGCCAGATGAGCAGTTCTTC. It encodes CASSLVVREGPDEQFF.

CDR3 sequence reads: CASSRTSGSPNEQFF. As DNA, the CDR3 is TGCGCCAGCTCTAGGACTAGCGGGAGCCCAAATGAGCAGTTCTTC. The chain recombines TRBV5-1 with TRBJ2-1, with 13 bases identical to TRBD2. Looked up from germline, CDR1 is SGHRS and CDR2 is YFSETQ. V shed 7 bases and J 7 bases; nucleotides not matched to a gene: 8. The CDR3 is 15 amino acids.

This rearrangement joins TRBV19 to TRBJ2-7; D uncertain. The CDR3 is made up of 14 amino acids. V was clipped by 6 bases and J by 1 base, with 13 bases between them. The germline V gene encodes CDR1 LNHDA and CDR2 SQIVND (reference sequence). The CDR3 loop reads CASSVSQNSYEQYF. The CDR3 nucleotides are TGTGCCAGTAGCGTTTCACAAAATTCCTACGAGCAGTACTTC.

This clone was seen just once. The CDR3 coding sequence is TGTGCCAGCAGCAAAGTAGGGAGGGTCCGGGACACCGGGGAGCTGTTTTTT. As protein: CASSKVGRVRDTGELFF. This rearrangement joins TRBV21-1 to TRBJ2-2; no DNA check was done on the table's D call, TRBD2. TRBV21-1 is flagged as a pseudogene. This CDR3 has 17 residues.

The gene calls are TRBV20-1 and TRBJ1-2; D is ambiguous. The CDR3 sequence is 11 residues long. V lost 3 bases and J lost 4, with 6 bases in between. Germline V gives CDR1 DFQATT, CDR2 SNEGSKA (reference sequence). CDR3 protein: CSASGGYGYTF. The CDR3, as DNA: TGCAGTGCTAGCGGAGGCTATGGCTACACCTTC.

This clone has just a few counts. V and J are TRBV5-1 and TRBJ1-5, with D tentatively TRBD1 (6 bases). Germline-derived CDR1 and CDR2 are SGHRS and YFSETQ. Trimming pared 0 bases from V and 2 bases from J, leaving 6 bases between. The CDR3 is made up of 14 amino acids. CDR3 amino acids: CASSLEGGNQPQHF. In nucleotides, the CDR3 is TGCGCCAGCAGCTTGGAGGGGGGCAATCAGCCCCAGCATTTT.

This clone was found once. The chain has TRBV23-1 and TRBJ1-6, with D tentatively TRBD1 (5 bases). TRBV23-1 is designated an ORF whose function remains uncertain. Between the trimmed V and J ends, which lost 1 base and 6 bases, there was a span of 10 bases. The CDR3 runs 15 residues. The CDR3 reads CASSQLGRVNSPLHF. DNA for the CDR3: TGCGCCAGCAGTCAATTAGGCAGGGTTAATTCACCCCTCCACTTT.